This T cell receptor (beta chain) was retrieved from a study of T cell responses to AZD1222 COVID-19 vaccine. General study findings and limits: Spike was spanned by vaccine-associated CD4 TCRs, with dominance at 160-218 and 743-854. Most donors were white British and more were female, and clonal diversity was possibly underestimated. Within unmutated variant regions lay the reported targets of nearly half of spike-specific TCRs.

A note on this clone: Antigen unknown.

The V and J ends lost 3 bases and 1 base respectively, with 6 bases between them. Per germline, CDR1 SGHTA and CDR2 FQGNSA. This CDR3 comprises 13 residues. This table comes from immunoSEQ multiplex PCR, and its TCRdb copy is limited to in-frame clones, with some not included. Among 130,000 to 150,000 clones listed, around 89% were seen once. Here the sequenced sample was peripheral blood, taken on day 0 of AZD1222 vaccination. The V call is TRBV7-2, the J call TRBJ1-1; D unresolved. The receptor was derived from an adult in good health. DNA for the CDR3: TGTGCCAGCAGCTTTCATGGGAACACTGAAGCTTTCTTT. This encodes CASSFHGNTEAFF.